Following are 19 T cell receptor beta chains from one sample sequenced in a study of blood T cell repertoires in COVID-19 (TCRdb year 2020). Receptors were amplified or captured by the immunoSEQ multiplex PCR assay. TCRdb took this table from immuneACCESS and kept in-frame rearrangements with V and J called. Such tables lack part of the clones; where checked against another copy, unresolved V genes explain under half of the gap, and the rest is unexplained. This sample comprises about 130,000 clones, about 76% of them detected only once. The biggest ten clones account for over 7.5% of the sample. Sequenced material: peripheral blood. The receptor set was obtained from a woman aged 55-70 years with active or convalescent COVID-19.

The gene calls are TRBV20-1 and TRBJ1-2; D is perhaps TRBD1 (5 bases). V lost 3 bases and J lost 8, with 16 bases in between. The CDR3 runs to 13 residues. Germline-derived CDR1 and CDR2 are DFQATT and SNEGSKA (reference sequence). The CDR3 nucleotides read TGCAGTGCTAGTAACAGGCGGCTGGGAGGCTACACCTTC. Residues: CSASNRRLGGYTF.

The chain recombines TRBV18 with TRBJ2-3, with 7 bases matching TRBD1. The CDR3 loop spans 13 amino acids. In germline, CDR1 is KGHSH, CDR2 LQKENI. With 3 bases clipped from V and 6 bases from J, the junction kept 3 bases outside the gene matches. The CDR3 reads CASSPQQGDTQYF. DNA of the CDR3: TGTGCCAGCTCACCCCAACAGGGGGATACGCAGTATTTT.

This clone was counted only a few times. The chain carries TRBV24-1 and TRBJ2-5, with a tentative D call TRBD1 (5 bases). This CDR3 is built from 16 residues. The V gene lost 5 bases and the J gene lost 1 base, with 16 bases spanning the gap. Germline CDR1 is KGHDR and CDR2 is SFDVKD. CDR3 sequence reads: CATSANRLELQETQYF. The CDR3, as DNA: TGTGCCACCAGTGCAAACAGGTTAGAGCTCCAAGAGACCCAGTACTTC.

In its sample, this clone was seen a few times. This chain links TRBV7-2 with TRBJ1-5; 8 bases fit TRBD1. Per germline, CDR1 SGHTA and CDR2 FQGNSA. The ends lost 5 bases at V and 7 bases at J; junction bases unmatched: 7. This CDR3 contains 14 residues. Here the CDR3 DNA reads TGTGCCAGCAGCGCCCAGGGGGCTCGGCAGCCCCAGCATTTT. It codes for CASSAQGARQPQHF.

This chain uses TRBV27 with TRBJ1-3, with TRBD1 identical over 7 bases. The germline gives CDR1 MNHEY, CDR2 SMNVEV (reference sequence). This CDR3 has 15 amino acids. Trimming removed 2 bases from V and 3 bases from J; junction bases left unmatched: 4. CDR3 sequence: CASSLSYRGGNTIYF. CDR3 sequence (DNA): TGTGCCAGCAGTTTAAGCTACAGGGGTGGAAACACCATATATTTT.

CDR3 loop: CASSQEGGAAGNTIYF. CDR3 in DNA: TGCGCCAGCAGCCAAGAGGGTGGGGCTGCCGGAAACACCATATATTTT. The V gene is TRBV4-3, the J gene TRBJ1-3; D might be TRBD1 (5 bases). Germline CDR1 LGHNA, CDR2 YSLEER. V was trimmed by 0 bases and J by 4 bases, leaving 13 bases between them. The CDR3 runs to 16 residues.

This clone has only one observation. This rearrangement joins TRBV28 to TRBJ1-2; 8 nucleotides line up with TRBD1. Germline assignment: CDR1 MDHEN and CDR2 SYDVKM. This CDR3 has 15 amino acids. V lost 10 bases to trimming and J lost 3 bases; unmatched junction nucleotides: 13. The CDR3 bases are TGTGCCATCCCGGACAGGGACGGGTCGGACTATGGCTACACCTTC. Its protein is CAIPDRDGSDYGYTF.

The rearrangement uses TRBV2 and TRBJ2-5; TRBD1 matches at 7 bases. Looked up from germline, CDR1 is SNHLY and CDR2 is FYNNEI. CDR3 length: 14 amino acids. The V gene end was trimmed by 6 bases and the J gene end by 0 bases; junction bases not matched to a gene: 4. In DNA form, the CDR3 reads TGTGCCAGCAGGGGGACAGCTTACCAAGAGACCCAGTACTTC. Amino acids: CASRGTAYQETQYF.

This clone was detected only once. The rearrangement links TRBV5-1 to TRBJ1-1; a weak D match, TRBD1 (5 bases). This CDR3 region has 12 residues. Trimming shortened V by 0 bases and J by 8 bases, and 8 bases separated the two germline ends. Germline V gene sequence: CDR1 SGHRS, CDR2 YFSETQ. The CDR3 DNA reads TGCGCCAGCAGCTTGGGACAGAGGGAAGCTTTCTTT. Translating gives CASSLGQREAFF.

The chain couples TRBV6-5 to TRBJ1-2, with D uncertain. CDR3 length equals 13 residues. Germline CDR1 is MNHEY and CDR2 is SVGAGI. Trimming took 5 bases from V and 8 from J, leaving 15 bases between them. Written as DNA, the CDR3 is TGTGCCAGCAGTCCCACCGACAATCGAGGCTACACCTTC. Translation gives CASSPTDNRGYTF.

The gene calls are TRBV4-1 and TRBJ1-6; tentatively, D is TRBD1 (6 bases). The CDR3 is 18 residues long. CDR1 is MGHRA and CDR2 is YSYEKL in the germline V gene. With 0 bases removed from V and 5 bases from J, the gap between germline ends came to 17 bases. The CDR3: CASSQDWGRGFHNSPLHF. For the CDR3, the DNA is TGCGCCAGCAGCCAAGATTGGGGCAGGGGATTTCATAATTCACCCCTCCACTTT.

The chain uses TRBV6-5 and TRBJ2-3; TRBD2 matches at 7 bases. CDR1 MNHEY and CDR2 SVGAGI come from the germline V gene. The CDR3 spans 14 residues. Trimming removed 6 bases from V and 0 bases from J; junction bases left unmatched: 3. The CDR3: CASRAGLSTDTQYF. CDR3 nucleotides: TGTGCCAGCAGGGCGGGACTAAGCACAGATACGCAGTATTTT.

This clone was picked up a small number of times. The V and J genes are TRBV7-6 and TRBJ2-7; 9 bases agree with TRBD2. The CDR3 runs 16 residues. V was pared by 7 bases and J by 5 bases, with 15 bases of the junction left unmatched. Looked up from germline, CDR1 is SGHVS and CDR2 is FNYEAQ. CDR3 nucleotide sequence: TGTGCCAGCACCGGCGGGCTAGCGGGGCCAACGGACGAGCAGTACTTC. Amino acid sequence: CASTGGLAGPTDEQYF.

The chain joins TRBV30 to TRBJ2-2; a weak D match, TRBD2 (5 bases). Per the germline V gene, CDR1 is GTSNPN and CDR2 is SVGIG (reference sequence). The V and J ends lost 4 bases and 7 bases respectively, with 16 bases between them. This CDR3 spans 14 amino acids. The CDR3: CAWNPGFRGGELFF. The DNA of the CDR3 is TGTGCCTGGAATCCGGGGTTCAGAGGCGGGGAGCTGTTTTTT.

The J gene is TRBJ2-6, the V gene TRBV4-2, with TRBD1 matching 7 bases. Per germline, CDR1 LGHNA and CDR2 YNFKEQ. This CDR3 contains 18 residues. With 0 bases clipped from V and 2 bases from J, the junction kept 7 bases outside the gene matches. CDR3 in DNA: TGTGCCAGCAGCCAAGACCTTCGACAGGGCCCTGGGGCCAACGTCCTGACTTTC. Protein sequence: CASSQDLRQGPGANVLTF.

This chain connects TRBV10-2 to TRBJ2-1; TRBD1 might be the D (5 bases). CDR1 WSHSY and CDR2 SAAADI come from the germline V gene. V was shortened by 8 bases and J by 4 bases, with 18 bases between the two germline ends. This CDR3 is 15 amino acids long. The CDR3: CASLRGDHRYNEQFF. The DNA of the CDR3 is TGCGCCAGCCTAAGGGGTGACCACAGATACAATGAGCAGTTCTTC.

This chain's CDR3 is CAIMAGGPGDTQYF. Here the CDR3 DNA reads TGTGCCATCATGGCGGGGGGGCCGGGAGATACGCAGTATTTT. The rearrangement links TRBV10-3 to TRBJ2-3, with 9 nucleotides matching TRBD2. The length of the CDR3 is 14 residues. The V segment lost 7 bases and the J segment 5 bases; nucleotides outside the gene matches: 7. The V gene's germline CDR1 is ENHRY and CDR2 SYGVKD.

The V gene is TRBV19, the J gene TRBJ2-6; tentatively, D is TRBD2 (5 bases). V lost 5 bases to trimming and J lost 4 bases, with 15 bases between them. This CDR3 contains 16 residues. Germline CDR1 reads LNHDA; CDR2 reads SQIVND (reference sequence). The CDR3 DNA reads TGTGCCAGTAGTGCGATAGGTGGGGAGGGGGCCAACGTCCTGACTTTC. It encodes CASSAIGGEGANVLTF.

This clone was observed a handful of times. The rearrangement joins TRBV11-2 to TRBJ2-2; D ambiguous. This CDR3 comprises 13 residues. Trimming took off 4 bases at V and 4 bases at J, with 7 bases between the two ends. Germline V CDR1 and CDR2: SGHAT, FQNNGV. For the CDR3, the DNA is TGTGCCAGCAGCTCCTCCCGCACCGGGGAGCTGTTTTTT. Protein product: CASSSSRTGELFF.